This T cell receptor beta chain was identified in a study of response to subunit inactivated influenza vaccine (dated by TCRdb to 2016 to 2018). Looking at the study overall: Deep quantitative profiling of the T cell receptor repertoire was used in the study to follow responses to a trivalent subunit inactivated influenza vaccine.

This clonotype has a handful of counts. The specificity of this receptor is unknown. Base qualities are not at hand, and no much larger clone is one base apart. Receptor libraries were prepared by RT-PCR. The listed sequencing device is Illumina HiSeq 2500. TCRdb handled the public reads itself, with Q25 trimming in fastp and clone calling in MiXCR, and kept productive beta chains. Every CDR3 protein is listed once, alongside the most common genes and DNA of its rows. The sample yields a few hundred thousand distinct CDR3 sequences; around 15% were counted once. Together, the top ten hold around 10% of the sample. The study at large found these results: It was suggested by the authors that each seasonal influenza vaccination may recruit only a limited number of new T cells.

This clonotype originated in a man over 45 who received an inactivated influenza vaccine. Donor details come from another sample of the same person, matched by shared clones. Sequenced here: PBMCs from blood, sampled approximately 12 days after vaccination.

CDR3 protein: CASSLIGLSNQPQHF. In nucleotides, the sequence is TGTGCCAGCAGTTTGATAGGTTTAAGCAATCAGCCCCAGCATTTT. The sequence is built from TRBV12-3 or TRBV12-4 and TRBJ1-5; no confident D gene assignment can be made. CDR3 length: 15 amino acids, cysteine to phenylalanine. The retained sequence is limited to the CDR3, 45 bases, with the frame set at the first base. The junction carries 10 bases between V and J, which are trimmed by 3 bases and 1 base respectively.